Listed below are T cell receptor beta chains from one sample, sequenced in a study of T-cell reconstitution after alpha-beta-depleted transplantation in children. TCRdb passed the PCR reads through MiXCR, listing each CDR3 protein once. The data show 32,000 or so distinct CDR3 sequences, 5.5% to 7% seen once. Sequenced material: peripheral blood, taken 60 days after TCRalphabeta/CD19-depleted stem cell transplant. These receptors were taken from a child less than two years old who had a stem cell transplant for acute myeloid leukemia, so the T cells may come from the graft donor. CDR3s include the opening cysteine and the closing phenylalanine or tryptophan. Each record gives: D gene, V gene, CDR3 protein. A D gene is named only where the DNA matches it firmly.

>NA|TRBV3-1
CASSQWEIKANYGYTF
>TRBD1|TRBV12-3/TRBV12-4
CASSARTGTSYEQYF
>NA|TRBV18
CASSLWTGTDTQYF
>NA|TRBV4-2
CASSQDLGYGYTF
>NA|TRBV7-2
CASSLDPGKTQYF
>NA|TRBV2
CASRGYEQYF
>NA|TRBV5-1
CASSSPYQETQYF
>TRBD1|TRBV7-3
CASSLNPTGSSYEQYF
>NA|TRBV7-2
CASNRGGVGYGYTF
>NA|TRBV9
CASSVGPRRGPGANVLTF
>NA|TRBV9
CASSRGTRMNTEAFF
>TRBD2|TRBV29-1
CSVAAGGPPSTDTQYF
>NA|TRBV5-6
CASSLWGGGFPYNEQFF
>NA|TRBV9
CASSLNPLHPNHNEQFF
>TRBD1|TRBV5-1
CASRPGGPRADTQYF
>NA|TRBV7-6
CASSAEGRENTGELFF
>NA|TRBV5-1
CASSLYDLANTEAFF
>TRBD2|TRBV18
CASSPRLAGGTDTQYF
>NA|TRBV6-5
CASSLQGPVNYGYTF
>NA|TRBV4-1
CASSQKEGQPQHF
>NA|TRBV2
CASSYKYEQFF
>TRBD1|TRBV27
CATIIRQGADTQYF
>NA|TRBV10-3
CAISEPRGEATDTQYF
>NA|TRBV12-3/TRBV12-4
CASSLSLTEAFF
>TRBD2|TRBV10-1
CASSHLPSGGDTGELFF
>TRBD2|TRBV5-4
CASSSGTSINEQFF
>NA|TRBV5-6
CASSVKNIQYF
>TRBD1|TRBV9
CASSAGTGLYNEQFF
>NA|TRBV20-1
CSAGAPRTVPSYNEQFF
>NA|TRBV7-9
CASSSGQGGRRYF
>TRBD1|TRBV6-5
CASTLTRTGISSPLHF
>NA|TRBV28
CASSLSDAAAEGYTF
>NA|TRBV29-1
CSVDQTENYGYTF
>NA|TRBV7-2
CASSPRTTEQFF
>NA|TRBV11-2
CASSLKYSGANVLTF
>NA|TRBV29-1
CSVGGSGRGYTF
>NA|TRBV7-6
CASSWLAPLNNEQFF
>NA|TRBV11-2
CASSFPGKGEKLFF
>TRBD2|TRBV15
CATSRGLAGKNTQYF
>TRBD1|TRBV10-3
CAISESRTGPQYF